Below, one T cell receptor (beta chain) is given with its context. The sample comes from a study of blood T cell repertoires in COVID-19. Study-wide background: Researchers got acute and convalescent COVID-19 samples from the United States, Italy and Spain.

Trimming pared 0 bases from V and 8 bases from J, leaving 16 bases between. The germline gives CDR1 MNHEY, CDR2 SVGAGI. This CDR3 comprises 15 residues. Data came from immunoSEQ multiplex PCR; TCRdb stores just in-frame clones and leaves some out. The table has a few hundred thousand clones, roughly 87% seen once. This TCR came from a man between 35 and 55 years old with active or convalescent COVID-19. V is TRBV6-5 and J is TRBJ1-2; perhaps TRBD1 as D (5 bases). The sequenced sample consisted of peripheral blood. CDR3 region: CASSYSRRGSRGYTF. The CDR3 DNA is TGTGCCAGCAGTTACTCGAGGAGGGGATCGCGGGGCTACACCTTC.